These 2 T cell receptor beta chains share one sample of origin, sequenced in a study of cytomegalovirus exposure and HLA in healthy donors. 13 Jbeta primers and 60 Vbeta primers were used for the PCR. The data were produced by immunoSEQ multiplex PCR, yet TCRdb's version contains in-frame clones alone and is incomplete. The sample includes some 130,000 clones, over 75% of them seen just once. Sequences were obtained from PBMCs. All receptors derive from a male donor in good health and CMV-seropositive.

This clone has a single count. The rearrangement uses TRBV5-1 and TRBJ2-7, with a tentative D call TRBD1 (5 bases). Per the germline V gene, CDR1 is SGHRS and CDR2 is YFSETQ. This CDR3 spans 13 amino acids. Trimming cost V 1 base and J 1 base, with 6 bases left between them. The CDR3 DNA reads as TGCGCCAGCAGCTTGACAGGATCCTACGAGCAGTACTTC. Encoded protein: CASSLTGSYEQYF.

This rearrangement joins TRBV7-9 to TRBJ2-2, with TRBD1 as a possible D gene (5 bases). The V end lost 0 bases, the J end lost 0 bases, and 8 bases lay between the germline ends. Per germline, CDR1 SEHNR and CDR2 FQNEAQ (reference sequence). This CDR3 has 16 residues. The CDR3 reads CASSLAGQANTGELFF. DNA for the CDR3: TGTGCCAGCAGCTTAGCGGGGCAGGCGAACACCGGGGAGCTGTTTTTT.